Following are 15 T cell receptor beta chains from one sample sequenced in a study of STAT5B mutations in CD4+ large granular lymphocyte leukemia. The table came from immunoSEQ multiplex PCR; TCRdb's copy has only in-frame clones and leaves some out. The table has roughly 30,000 clones, roughly 89% seen once. Sequenced sample: CD4+ T cells from blood buffy coats. Receptors were obtained from a human donor in good health.

In DNA form, the CDR3 reads TGTGCCAGTAGTAGGGGACAGCAAGTATATACGCAGTATTTT. It translates to CASSRGQQVYTQYF. The chain links TRBV19 to TRBJ2-3; 7 positions match TRBD1. After removal of 4 bases from V and 7 bases from J, the junction contained 8 bases not matched to a gene. The CDR3 contains 14 residues. Germline assignment: CDR1 LNHDA and CDR2 SQIVND (reference sequence).

The chain links TRBV10-3 to TRBJ2-7; 7 bases are a match to TRBD2. Germline lookup yields CDR1 ENHRY and CDR2 SYGVKD. After removal of 11 bases from V and 7 bases from J, the junction contained 17 bases not matched to a gene. The CDR3 is 14 residues long. The CDR3 loop is CAVTSSGPGGEQYF. The CDR3 DNA follows: TGTGCCGTTACATCTAGCGGCCCAGGCGGGGAGCAGTACTTC.

The CDR3 DNA sequence: TGTGCCAGTAGTTCTCGTTCGGGTGAGCAGTTCTTC. Translating it yields CASSSRSGEQFF. The rearrangement links TRBV19 to TRBJ2-1; D unclear. CDR3 length: 12 amino acids. From germline, CDR1 is LNHDA and CDR2 SQIVND (reference sequence). Trimming shortened V by 5 bases and J by 9 bases, and 11 bases separated the two germline ends.

The chain is built from TRBV5-6 and TRBJ2-7, with 7 bases fitting TRBD2. This CDR3 is built from 15 residues. Per the germline V gene, CDR1 is SGHDT and CDR2 is YYEEEE. With V trimmed by 2 bases and J by 2 bases, 7 bases remained unmatched. CDR3 coding DNA: TGTGCCAGCAGCTTCGGCGGGAGCGTCACCTACGAGCAGTACTTC. Translation: CASSFGGSVTYEQYF.

The V and J genes are TRBV5-4 and TRBJ2-7, with 10 positions matching TRBD2. V was pared by 4 bases and J by 3 bases, with 10 bases of the junction left unmatched. Germline V gene lookup returns CDR1 SGHNT and CDR2 YYREEE (reference sequence). This CDR3 contains 16 residues. CDR3 residues: CASSPPRTSGYYEQYF. The CDR3 bases are TGTGCCAGCAGCCCACCCCGGACTAGCGGTTACTACGAGCAGTACTTC.

The chain carries TRBV18 and TRBJ2-5; D remains ambiguous. V dropped 8 bases and J dropped 5 bases, with 15 bases sitting between them. Germline loops: CDR1 KGHSH, CDR2 LQKENI. The CDR3 contains 13 residues. Here the CDR3 reads CASTSPPMETQYF. The CDR3 DNA is TGTGCCAGCACCTCCCCCCCCATGGAGACCCAGTACTTC.

J is TRBJ2-5 and V is TRBV7-9; D is uncertain. The J call is doubtful: the DNA matches TRBJ2-7 better. CDR1 is SEHNR, CDR2 FQNEAQ, per germline (reference sequence). This CDR3 region has 14 residues. This CDR3 reads CASSLNGRAYEQYF. For the CDR3, the DNA is TGTGCCAGCAGCTTAAACGGCAGAGCCTACGAGCAGTACTTC.

The V and J genes are TRBV10-1 and TRBJ2-3, with 8 bases matching TRBD2. This CDR3 is built from 16 residues. CDR1 and CDR2 from the germline V gene are WNHNN and SYGVQD (reference sequence). V lost 0 bases to trimming and J lost 3 bases; unmatched junction nucleotides: 5. DNA of the CDR3: TGCGCCAGCAGTGAGTCTATTAGCGGGGTTACAGATACGCAGTATTTT. Amino acid sequence: CASSESISGVTDTQYF.

The rearrangement joins TRBV6-1 to TRBJ2-7; D unclear. The CDR3 spans 13 residues. The germline V gene encodes CDR1 MNHNS and CDR2 SASEGT. The V and J ends lost 6 bases and 2 bases respectively, with 11 bases between them. The CDR3 DNA follows: TGTGCCAGCAGGACCAAAATCCCCTACGAGCAGTACTTC. Encoded protein: CASRTKIPYEQYF.

V gene TRBV2 combines with J gene TRBJ2-3; 12 positions match TRBD2. With 6 bases clipped from V and 5 bases from J, the junction kept 3 bases outside the gene matches. This CDR3 comprises 14 residues. CDR1 is SNHLY and CDR2 is FYNNEI in the germline V gene. The CDR3 DNA is TGTGCCAGCAGAAAGACTAGCGGGAGAGATACGCAGTATTTT. Its protein is CASRKTSGRDTQYF.

V gene TRBV29-1 combines with J gene TRBJ2-7, with 9 positions matching TRBD2. Germline loops: CDR1 SQVTM, CDR2 ANQGSEA. With 3 bases clipped from V and 5 bases from J, the junction kept 11 bases outside the gene matches. There are 15 residues in the CDR3. The chain's CDR3 is CSVEIAGERSHEQYF. The CDR3 bases are TGCAGCGTTGAGATAGCGGGAGAACGATCCCACGAGCAGTACTTC.

V and J are TRBV28 and TRBJ2-5; D tentatively fits TRBD1 or TRBD2 (6 bases each). Germline CDR1 MDHEN, CDR2 SYDVKM. Trimming stripped 0 bases from V and 5 bases from J, with 16 bases between. There are 16 residues in the CDR3. Here the CDR3 DNA reads TGTGCCAGCAGTTTATGGTGGGGGGCTCGGGGGGAGACCCAGTACTTC. Residues: CASSLWWGARGETQYF.

This chain uses TRBV5-4 with TRBJ1-2; no definite D call. The V and J ends lost 0 bases and 2 bases respectively, with 5 bases between them. The CDR3 sequence is 13 residues long. The germline gives CDR1 SGHNT, CDR2 YYREEE (reference sequence). The DNA of the CDR3 is TGTGCCAGCAGCTTGGCAGAGAACTATGGCTACACCTTC. Translating it yields CASSLAENYGYTF.

The CDR3 bases are TGTGCCAGCAGCTTAGGGGGGAACGGTGAAAAACTGTTTTTT. This codes for CASSLGGNGEKLFF. The gene calls are TRBV7-2 and TRBJ1-4, with D perhaps TRBD1 (5 bases). CDR1 and CDR2 from the germline V gene are SGHTA and FQGNSA. The CDR3 extends over 14 amino acids. Deletions cut 1 base from V and 7 bases from J, with 10 bases between.

The chain carries TRBV10-3 and TRBJ1-2, with no clear D. This CDR3 has 12 residues. CDR1 and CDR2 (germline): ENHRY, SYGVKD. V was pared by 5 bases and J by 2 bases, with 6 bases between. The CDR3 DNA reads as TGTGCCATCAGTCCGGGGAACTATGGCTACACCTTC. Residues: CAISPGNYGYTF.